This T cell receptor beta chain was captured by sequencing in a study of T cell changes during pregnancy in multiple sclerosis. Germline V gene data show CDR1 as MGHRA and CDR2 as YSYEKL. Trimming shortened V by 0 bases and J by 10 bases, and 13 bases separated the two germline ends. The CDR3 runs to 14 residues. Sequencing used immunoSEQ multiplex PCR; TCRdb keeps in-frame clones, though not all of them. The sample contains approximately 90,000 clones, around 94% of which appear only once. This sequence joins TRBV4-1 and TRBJ2-1, with D maybe TRBD2 (5 bases). Sample: peripheral blood, taken after pregnancy. The origin of this receptor is a female donor with multiple sclerosis, enrolled in a pregnancy study. For the CDR3, the DNA is TGCGCCAGCAGCCAAGATCTCGATGGACTCGAGCAGTTCTTC. Translated, it gives CASSQDLDGLEQFF.